This T cell receptor beta chain was sequenced in a study of PD-1 blockade in classical Hodgkin lymphoma. Study-level results: Diminished baseline TCR diversity has been reported in newly diagnosed patients relative to healthy donors.

The germline V and J ends were trimmed by 4 bases and 4 bases, with 15 bases remaining between them. The CDR3 is made up of 16 amino acids. In germline, CDR1 is SGHDT, CDR2 YYEEEE. Libraries were prepared by immunoSEQ multiplex PCR; TCRdb keeps only in-frame clonotypes and omits some of them. The sample yields nearly 60,000 clones, approximately 90% seen once. Brentuximab vedotin exposure varied, and every patient relapsed after autologous stem cell transplantation. As concerns this clone: Its specificity is not known.

The source material was peripheral blood mononuclear cells (PBMCs), sampled before the second cycle of nivolumab. The receptor was isolated from a human donor with classical Hodgkin lymphoma. This sequence joins TRBV5-6 and TRBJ2-6, with D possibly being TRBD2 (6 bases). Here the CDR3 reads CASSLGGSSGANVLTF. For the CDR3, the DNA is TGTGCCAGCAGCCTAGGAGGGTCTTCGGGGGCCAACGTCCTGACTTTC.